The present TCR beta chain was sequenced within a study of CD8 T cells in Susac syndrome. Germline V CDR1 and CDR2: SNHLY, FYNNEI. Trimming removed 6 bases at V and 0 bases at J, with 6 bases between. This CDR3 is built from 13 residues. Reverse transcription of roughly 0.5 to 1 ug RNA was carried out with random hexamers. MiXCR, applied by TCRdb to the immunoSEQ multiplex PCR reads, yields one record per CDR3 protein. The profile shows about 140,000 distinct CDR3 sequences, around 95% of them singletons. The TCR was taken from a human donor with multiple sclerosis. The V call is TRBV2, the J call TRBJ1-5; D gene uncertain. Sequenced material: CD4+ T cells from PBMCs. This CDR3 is CASSTDSNQPQHF. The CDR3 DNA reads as TGTGCCAGCAGCACAGATAGCAATCAGCCCCAGCATTTT.